The T cell receptor (beta chain) described here comes from a study of CD8 T cells in ankylosing spondylitis. Study-wide points: Blood of patients with ankylosing spondylitis appeared to be characterized by a TCR beta motif of eight highly homologous variants. Reportedly, significant enrichment of disease-linked clones occurred in matched ankylosing spondylitis synovial fluid.

Trimming left V 5 bases short and J 3 bases short, with 13 bases between. From germline, CDR1 is MNHNS and CDR2 SASEGT. This CDR3 has 14 amino acids. This clonotype was seen repeatedly, ten times or more. As yet, its antigen is unknown. Molecular-barcoded quantitative 5'-RACE produced these TCR beta libraries. TCRdb re-derived calls from the 5' RACE reads in MiXCR, one entry per CDR3 protein. The repertoire holds more than 110,000 distinct CDR3 sequences, with more than 7% as singletons. The origin of this receptor is a male donor with ankylosing spondylitis. The sequencing input was synovial fluid, either unsorted or a sorted T cell fraction (not recorded which). This chain uses TRBV6-1 with TRBJ1-2; D perhaps matches TRBD1 (6 bases). Written as DNA, the CDR3 is TGTGCCAGCAGTATAAGGGGGACTGACTATGGCTACACCTTC. The encoded protein is CASSIRGTDYGYTF.